This paragraph covers one TCR beta chain sequence. Its antigen remains unknown. This sample was taken from a study of cytomegalovirus exposure and HLA in healthy donors. General study findings and limits: CMV serostatus was the sole immune exposure data available.

The PCR employed 60 Vbeta primers together with 13 Jbeta primers. Some clones are missing from TCRdb's copy, which holds only in-frame ones; the method was immunoSEQ multiplex PCR. The profile shows under 200,000 clones, around 80% of them singletons. Germline-derived CDR1 and CDR2 are LNHDA and SQIVND (reference sequence). This CDR3 is 16 amino acids long. V lost 4 bases, J lost 2 bases, and 15 bases lay in between. What was sequenced was PBMCs. This clonotype was sampled from a woman between 40 and 50 years old in good health and CMV-seronegative. This chain connects TRBV19 to TRBJ1-5; unclear D gene. CDR3 nucleotide sequence: TGTGCCAGTAGTAACCGACGCGGCGGTCGCAATCAGCCCCAGCATTTT. It codes for CASSNRRGGRNQPQHF.